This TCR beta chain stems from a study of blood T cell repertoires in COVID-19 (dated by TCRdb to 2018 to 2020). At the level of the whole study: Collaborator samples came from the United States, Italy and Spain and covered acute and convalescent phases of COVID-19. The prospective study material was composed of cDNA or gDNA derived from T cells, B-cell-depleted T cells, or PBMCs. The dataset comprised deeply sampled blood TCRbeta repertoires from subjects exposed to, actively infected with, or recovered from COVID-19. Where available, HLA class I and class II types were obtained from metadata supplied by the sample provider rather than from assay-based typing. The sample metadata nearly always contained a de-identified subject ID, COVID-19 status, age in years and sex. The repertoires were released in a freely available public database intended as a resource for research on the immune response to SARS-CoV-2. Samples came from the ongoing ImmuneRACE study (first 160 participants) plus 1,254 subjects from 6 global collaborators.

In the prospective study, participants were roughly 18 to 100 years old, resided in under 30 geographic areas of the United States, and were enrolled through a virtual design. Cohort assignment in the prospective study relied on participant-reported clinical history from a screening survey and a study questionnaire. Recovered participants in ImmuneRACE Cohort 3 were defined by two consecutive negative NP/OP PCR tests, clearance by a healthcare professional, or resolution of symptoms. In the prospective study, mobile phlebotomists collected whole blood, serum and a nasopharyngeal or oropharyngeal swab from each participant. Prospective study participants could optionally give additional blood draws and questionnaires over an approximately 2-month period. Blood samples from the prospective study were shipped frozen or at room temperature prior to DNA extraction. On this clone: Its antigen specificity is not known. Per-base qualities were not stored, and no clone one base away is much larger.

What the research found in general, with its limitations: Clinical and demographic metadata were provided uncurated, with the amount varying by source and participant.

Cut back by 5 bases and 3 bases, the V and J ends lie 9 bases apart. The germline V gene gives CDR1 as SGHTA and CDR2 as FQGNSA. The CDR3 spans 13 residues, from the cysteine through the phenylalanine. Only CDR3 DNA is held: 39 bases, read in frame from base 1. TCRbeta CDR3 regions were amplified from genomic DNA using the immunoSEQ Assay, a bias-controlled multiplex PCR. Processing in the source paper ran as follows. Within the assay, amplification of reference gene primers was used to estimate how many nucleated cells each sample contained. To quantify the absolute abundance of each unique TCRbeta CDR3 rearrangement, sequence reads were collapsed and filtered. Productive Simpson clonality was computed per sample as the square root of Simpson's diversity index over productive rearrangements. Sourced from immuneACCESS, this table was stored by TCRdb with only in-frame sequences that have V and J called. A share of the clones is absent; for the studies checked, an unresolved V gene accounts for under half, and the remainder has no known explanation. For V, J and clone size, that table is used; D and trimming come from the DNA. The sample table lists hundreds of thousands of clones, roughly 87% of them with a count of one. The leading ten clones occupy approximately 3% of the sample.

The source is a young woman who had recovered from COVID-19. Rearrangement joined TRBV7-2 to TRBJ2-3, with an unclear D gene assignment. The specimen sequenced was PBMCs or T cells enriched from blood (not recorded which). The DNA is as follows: TGTGCCAGCAGCACCACCGGGACAGATACGCAGTATTTT. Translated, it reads CASSTTGTDTQYF. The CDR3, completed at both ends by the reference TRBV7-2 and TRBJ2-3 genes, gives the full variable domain GAGVSQSPSNKVTEKGKDVELRCDPISGHTALYWYRQSLGQGLEFLIYFQGNSAPDKSGLPSDRFSAERTGGSVSTLTIQRTQQEDSAVYLCASSTTGTDTQYFGPGTRLTVL.